The 8 T cell receptor beta chains below all came from one sample that was sequenced in a study of vaccination effects on CD4 cells after COVID-19. No antigen has been assigned to these receptors. ViraFEST expansion of antigen-specific CD4+ T cells with viral peptide pools preceded sequencing. CD4+ T cell isolation took place after approximately ten days of culture. Participants each got two BNT162b2 or mRNA-1273 vaccine doses. The repertoire was sequenced with immunoSEQ multiplex PCR; TCRdb's copy has only in-frame clones and lacks some. The table includes roughly 15,000 clones, almost 70% detected once. The sample consisted of CD4+ T cells from PBMCs cultured with SARS-CoV-2 spike peptides, taken after COVID-19 vaccination. These receptors were obtained from a human donor who received a COVID-19 vaccine.

The V call is TRBV5-4, the J call TRBJ2-5, with TRBD2 matching over 10 bases. Germline CDR1 SGHNT, CDR2 YYREEE (reference sequence). The CDR3 runs to 17 residues. With V trimmed by 1 base and J by 1 base, 7 bases remained unmatched. The CDR3 DNA sequence: TGTGCCAGCAGCTTGACCCTACTAGCGGGGATCCAAGAGACCCAGTACTTC. Its translation is CASSLTLLAGIQETQYF.

The chain employs TRBV24-1 and TRBJ2-3, with TRBD2 matching over 11 bases. The V and J ends lost 4 bases and 3 bases, in that order; junction bases with no gene match: 5. Germline values: CDR1 KGHDR, CDR2 SFDVKD. The CDR3 totals 16 residues. The CDR3 spells CATSDPTSGRTDTQYF. The CDR3 DNA sequence: TGTGCCACCAGTGACCCTACTAGCGGGAGAACAGATACGCAGTATTTT.

V and J are TRBV6-2 or TRBV6-3 and TRBJ2-7, with TRBD2 identical over 9 bases. CDR3 length: 15 residues. V was pared by 2 bases and J by 6 bases, with 8 bases of the junction left unmatched. Germline V gives CDR1 MNHEY, CDR2 SVGEGT. CDR3 sequence reads: CASSYKEAGGSEQYF. CDR3 bases: TGTGCCAGCAGTTACAAGGAGGCGGGAGGGTCCGAGCAGTACTTC.

This clone was picked up one time. The rearrangement links TRBV7-8 to TRBJ1-2, with D possibly matching TRBD1 (5 bases). Germline CDR1 reads SGHVS; CDR2 reads FQNEAQ. V dropped 2 bases and J dropped 2 bases, with 9 bases sitting between them. This CDR3 is built from 14 residues. The CDR3 coding sequence is TGTGCCAGCAGCTTATACGGACAAAACTATGGCTACACCTTC. Amino acid sequence: CASSLYGQNYGYTF.

The chain couples TRBV2 to TRBJ2-7; TRBD1 agrees at 7 bases. The CDR3 is made up of 14 amino acids. The trim removed 11 bases at V and 2 bases at J, leaving 12 bases unmatched. CDR1 and CDR2 from the germline V gene are SNHLY and FYNNEI. The CDR3 loop is CAGSMGQLTYEQYF. DNA for the CDR3: TGTGCCGGTAGTATGGGACAGTTGACCTACGAGCAGTACTTC.

V is TRBV5-5 and J is TRBJ1-1; TRBD1 matches at 7 bases. The V gene end was trimmed by 2 bases and the J gene end by 3 bases; junction bases not matched to a gene: 16. There are 18 residues in the CDR3. The germline V gene has CDR1 SGHKS and CDR2 YYEKEE (reference sequence). The CDR3 loop reads CASSFRVPLRQGDTEAFF. CDR3 in DNA: TGTGCCAGCAGCTTTAGGGTCCCACTCCGGCAGGGGGACACTGAAGCTTTCTTT. Full variable domain (rest looked up from reference TRBV5-5 and TRBJ1-1): DAGVTQSPTHLIKTRGQQVTLRCSPISGHKSVSWYQQVLGQGPQFIFQYYEKEERGRGNFPDRFSARQFPNYSSELNVNALLLGDSALYLCASSFRVPLRQGDTEAFFGQGTRLTVV.

By frequency in the sample, this clone is large. This sequence joins TRBV4-2 and TRBJ2-1; a weak D match, TRBD1 (6 bases). The CDR3 is 15 amino acids. V lost 0 bases and J lost 5, with 11 bases in between. Looked up from germline, CDR1 is LGHNA and CDR2 is YNFKEQ. CDR3 DNA: TGTGCCAGCAGCCAAGAGGGGGCCGGTGACAATGAGCAGTTCTTC. Translating it yields CASSQEGAGDNEQFF.

The chain combines TRBV19 with TRBJ1-5; TRBD1 is a possible D gene (5 bases). Germline values: CDR1 LNHDA, CDR2 SQIVND (reference sequence). V was clipped by 7 bases and J by 7 bases, with 11 bases between them. This CDR3 is 12 amino acids long. The CDR3 region is CASTLRGQPQHF. The CDR3 coding sequence is TGTGCCAGTACCCTACGGGGGCAGCCCCAGCATTTT.